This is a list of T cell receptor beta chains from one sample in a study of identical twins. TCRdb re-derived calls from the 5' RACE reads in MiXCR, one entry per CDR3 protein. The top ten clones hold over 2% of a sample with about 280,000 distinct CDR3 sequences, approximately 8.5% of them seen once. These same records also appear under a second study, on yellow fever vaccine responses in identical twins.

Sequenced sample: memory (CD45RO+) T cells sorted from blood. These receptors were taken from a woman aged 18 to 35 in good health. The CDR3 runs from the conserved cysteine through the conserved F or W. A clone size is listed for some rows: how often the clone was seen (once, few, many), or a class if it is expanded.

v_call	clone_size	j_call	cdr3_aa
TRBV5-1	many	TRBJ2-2	CASSTSSGPGELFF
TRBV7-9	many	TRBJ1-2	CASSYHVQYGYTF
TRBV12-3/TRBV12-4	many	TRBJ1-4	CASSSGFQEKLFF
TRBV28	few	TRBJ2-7	CASRTGTDSYEQYF
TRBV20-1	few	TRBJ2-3	CSARSRGTSGSWVSDTQYF
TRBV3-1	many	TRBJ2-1	CASSQIAMNEQFF
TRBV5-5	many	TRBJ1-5	CASSLSGVVNQPQHF
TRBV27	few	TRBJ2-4	CASSPKTGQVIAKNIQYF
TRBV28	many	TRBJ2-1	CASSFPDRGYNEQFF
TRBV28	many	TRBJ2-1	CASSLSGTSGSNEQFF
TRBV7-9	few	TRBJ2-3	CASSRPPASTDTQYF
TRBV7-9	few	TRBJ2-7	CASSLGGSNYEQYF
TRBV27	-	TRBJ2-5	CASSLRRIRGTQYF
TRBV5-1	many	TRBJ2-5	CASRLTGGVAETQYF
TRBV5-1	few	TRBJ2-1	CASSQLAASSYNEQFF
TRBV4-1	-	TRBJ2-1	CASSQGFVGGFYNEQFF
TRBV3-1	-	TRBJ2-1	CASSQVWPNNEQFF